Below, one T cell receptor beta chain is given with its context. The target of this receptor is not known. No quality values exist for individual bases; no much larger clone is one base distant. The cohort consisted of more than 650 healthy bone marrow donors. At the time of sampling, every cohort member was nominally healthy, though immune exposures that went unrecorded were likely present. The donor was CMV seronegative and was included in the group of about 400 seronegative cohort members. A peripheral blood sample was provided by each donor, and peripheral blood mononuclear cells were used for TCR beta sequencing. The Qiagen DNeasy Blood Extraction Kit was used to extract genomic DNA from the blood cell samples. The data stem from a study of cytomegalovirus exposure and HLA in healthy donors (dated by TCRdb to 2016 to 2017). Concerning the study at large: According to an earlier analysis of several hundred of the donors, some 180 million T cells yielded roughly 110 million unique TCR beta sequences and 250 to 350 Gb of sequence data. Approximately 300 gigabases of sequencing data and around 85 million unique TCR sequences made up an early release that covered fewer than 650 HLA-typed donors. Of the roughly 430 genotyped donors, approximately 82% fell in the genetic ancestry cluster associated with self-reported Caucasian donors. The study aimed to test whether cataloging public T cell receptors could reveal signatures of past pathogen exposure. Using immunosequencing, the study profiled T cell repertoires from around 670 subjects and related those repertoires to cytomegalovirus serostatus. A separate validation cohort of roughly 120 different subjects was used in addition to the roughly 620-subject first cohort. To predict cytomegalovirus infection status, the study combined high-throughput TCR immunosequencing, statistical association of individual TCRs with disease status, and machine learning. In a later analysis, previously published TCR beta repertoires from 670 or so donors were re-analyzed and high-resolution HLA genotyping was added so that TCR occurrence patterns could be studied. Rather than drawing on any new phenotypic data, the later analysis identified candidate immune exposures from TCR beta sequences and the way those sequences occurred across donors. An earlier analysis of a few hundred of the donors applied high-throughput TCR beta sequencing to assess whether each TCR beta V gene segment acted as functional or pseudogenic. Donor age, sex, ethnicity and CMV serostatus were compiled alongside the repertoire data. A later genetic analysis took genome-wide SNP genotypes for about three fifths of the roughly 700 donors and used that subset as a discovery cohort. All discovery cohort repertoires had been generated on a single sequencing platform. Class I and class II HLA loci were covered by the typing at four-digit resolution. Typing coverage varied by locus: roughly 620-640 donors for A, B, C, DRB1 and DQB1; approximately 500 for DQA1; around 610 for DPA1; approximately 470 for DPB1. Five DR-DQ haplotypes were handled as single units for association and clustering because linkage in the cohort was strong. Among around 400 genotyped donors of the cohort, an average of about 240,000 unique TCR beta nucleotide sequences were sequenced per donor, roughly 20% of them non-productive.

Receptors were amplified or captured by the immunoSEQ multiplex PCR assay. For the multiplex PCR, a mixture combining 60 forward primers for TCR Vbeta segments and 13 reverse primers for TCR Jbeta segments was used. A multiplex PCR assay on genomic DNA amplified the CDR3 region of rearranged TCR beta genes. On the Illumina HiSeq System, the amplified TCR beta libraries were sequenced as 87-base-pair reads. Concerning the study's data processing: A later analysis counted tens of millions of unique TCR beta chains across the 600 to 850 repertoires, and roughly 9.9 million of these chains were shared by at least two donors. To remove PCR and sequencing errors, raw reads were error-corrected and collapsed into unique sequences using a nearest-neighbor algorithm that merged closely related sequences. Alignment of CDR3 sequences to IMGT reference sequences was used to assign V, D and J gene segments. For a sequence to be retained, a match of at least six nucleotides to both a V gene segment and a J gene segment was required. Rearrangements were classified as productive when the CDR3 lacked stop codons and remained in frame with V and J, and all other rearrangements were classified as non-productive. Following IMGT convention, CDR3 was defined as the stretch from the second conserved V-encoded cysteine to the conserved J-encoded phenylalanine. The earlier analysis of about 500 of the donors excluded sequences that lacked an unambiguous match to a single V gene segment. An earlier analysis of several hundred of the donors called V segments functional above 56.7% productive rearrangements and segregating when the between-donor standard deviation exceeded 5%. A statistical classification framework was built for diagnosing cytomegalovirus status from the catalog of TCR beta chain sequences. In a later analysis, TCR nucleotide sequences were compared against IMGT/GENE-DB human TR gene sequences so that V and J genes could be assigned. A later analysis assigned CDR3 sequences and most-parsimonious VDJ recombination scenarios with the TCRdist pipeline. In a later analysis, each TCR beta chain was defined by its CDR3 amino acid sequence together with its V-gene family, and reads lacking a unique V-gene family were excluded. A later analysis removed 592 highly shared, low-generation-probability nucleotide sequences to deal with suspected cross-contamination and a sequencing artifact. A later analysis calculated a clonal expansion index for each public chain from normalized within-repertoire ranks of inferred template counts. A later analysis computed generation probabilities with a VDJ recombination model fitted to out-of-frame rearrangements, and checked the results against IGoR. Hypergeometric tests were used in a later analysis to score TCR-TCR, TCR-HLA and TCR-CMV co-occurrence, with a repertoire-size bias correction applied to the TCR pairs. A later analysis estimated false discovery rates by permuting HLA or CMV assignments 20 times. In a later analysis, co-occurring TCRs were grouped with DBSCAN, and TCRdist sequence similarity was added when clustering was performed within HLA-allele-positive subsets. For co-occurrence clustering, repertoires with fewer than 30,000 or more than 120,000 public chains were excluded, along with four to six repertoires with anomalous nucleotide sharing. TCRdb mirrors the immuneACCESS table, restricted to in-frame sequences. Some clones are absent from its copies; in checked studies, under half trace to an unresolved V gene, and the reason for the others is unknown. From that table come the V and J calls and clone size; the DNA was used to work out D and trimming. Here the sample has around 84,000 clones; 70% to 80% occur a single time. The ten largest account for about 3% of the sample.

The paper's findings and limits, for the study overall: While some public TCRs were present in many individuals, most TCR sequences turned up only very rarely across donors. The authors suggested that the approach could potentially be generalized to other disease states and immunological phenotypes. Linkage disequilibrium might explain the correlated functional status among segregating V segments, but an unknown experimental factor could not be ruled out. A later genetic analysis reported fewer N-insertions in productive TCRs among donors in an Asian-associated ancestry cluster than the roughly 640-donor mean. A further reported finding was that TCR beta sequences accurately predicted the HLA-A and HLA-B alleles for most subjects in the first cohort. Several of the top co-occurrence clusters appeared to be linked to parvovirus B19, influenza, CMV and Epstein-Barr virus, according to a later analysis. A few of the identified cytomegalovirus-associated TCR beta chains were confirmed in vitro to be specific for cytomegalovirus antigens. Broadly in line with IMGT annotations, most TCR beta V segments showed up in productive rearrangements about 90% or about 30% of the time in an earlier analysis of about 500 of the donors. The 87-base-pair reads could not distinguish some IMGT-functional V segments, including TRBV6-2 and TRBV6-3, so those segments were excluded. A cluster of highly shared sequence variants was judged likely to represent a technical artifact of the sequencing pipeline. Because counts were too low, roughly 18 rarely observed V segments, including chromosome 9 orphons, were left out of the earlier analysis of several hundred of the donors. Specific HLA alleles were associated with 16,951 TCR beta sequences at a false discovery rate of 0.05 in a later analysis. Cytomegalovirus status was reported to be diagnosed by the classifier with high specificity and sensitivity in both the original and validation cohorts. Immune exposure information for the cohort was limited to CMV serostatus. V-gene and J-gene trimming of TCR beta chains was associated with a missense DCLRE1C variant in a later genetic analysis, and the association was replicated in an independent cohort. This cohort had only TCR beta chains sequenced, and the lack of alpha or paired-chain data limited which features could be detected. According to a later analysis, most CMV-associated TCR beta chains appeared to be HLA-restricted, and the HLA associations seemed to be driven largely by CMV exposure. When HLA alleles, especially DR and DQ, strongly co-occurred, TCR associations were difficult to assign to individual alleles. In a later analysis, HLA-associated TCR beta chains showed more clonal expansion and lower generation probabilities than non-associated chains that were equally common. Sequencing depth was assumed to be roughly uniform across donors in the presence/absence analyses, though that assumption may not hold. According to a later analysis, TCR association rates differed among HLA loci, with DRB1 alleles showing the most associated TCRs and HLA-C alleles showing the fewest. The study listed approximately 150 TCR beta chains as associated with cytomegalovirus. Because some donors lacked HLA typing at each locus, the association tests relied only on the typed subset.

The CDR3 sequence holds 15 residues, the cysteine and phenylalanine included. Left in the record is the CDR3 DNA by itself, 45 bases read in frame from the first base. Via the germline V gene, CDR1 is MDHEN and CDR2 SYDVKM. The germline V end is reduced by 6 bases and the J end by 3 bases; junction bases left unmatched: 7. The TCR originated in a man over 45 in good health and CMV-seronegative. The source material was PBMCs. The receptor chain draws on TRBV28 and TRBJ1-2; 10 bases in the middle match TRBD1. The nucleotide sequence reads TGTGCCAGCAGGTATCGGGACAGGGGACACTATGGCTACACCTTC. Protein translation: CASRYRDRGHYGYTF.